The 25 T cell receptor beta chains below were found in one sample sequenced in a study of blood T cells in healthy people across ages (dated by TCRdb to 2014 to 2015). Library construction relied on 5' RACE. The instrument given in TCRdb is Illumina HiSeq 2500. A second roughly 7 to 12 cycle PCR used a sample-barcoded 5' primer and a J-beta primer mix. The public reads were reanalyzed by TCRdb: fastp trimming at Q25, MiXCR alignment, in-frame beta chains only. Rows matching on CDR3 protein sequence are summarized as one entry with the most common DNA and genes. This sample holds 850,000 to 1,300,000 distinct CDR3 sequences; 35% to 50% were observed only once. The leading ten clones occupy 18% of the sample. Sequenced: blood. All receptors derive from a woman aged 55-70 years in good health.

This chain links TRBV28 with TRBJ2-1, with D unresolved. The CDR3 totals 12 residues. Germline lookup yields CDR1 MDHEN and CDR2 SYDVKM. Trimming removed 2 bases from V and 13 bases from J, with 12 bases in between. The CDR3 sequence is CASSLVGGPQFF. The CDR3 bases are TGTGCCAGCAGTTTAGTTGGCGGACCTCAGTTCTTC.

There are a few counts of this clonotype. The gene calls are TRBV12-3 or TRBV12-4 and TRBJ2-1, with 9 nucleotides matching TRBD1. This CDR3 is built from 15 residues. The ends lost 6 bases at V and 7 bases at J; junction bases unmatched: 10. CDR3 in DNA: TGTGCCAGCAGCCCGTGGACAGGGGCTGGGAATGAGCAGTTCTTC. Amino acids: CASSPWTGAGNEQFF.

V is TRBV12-3 or TRBV12-4 and J is TRBJ2-4; 7 positions agree with TRBD2. This CDR3 contains 13 residues. J lost 8 bases, V lost 6 bases, and 7 bases had no gene match. The CDR3 DNA sequence: TGTGCCAGCAGCTACGGACTAGTGTACATTCAGTACTTC. As protein: CASSYGLVYIQYF.

The table lists this clonotype with a count of one. The chain is built from TRBV28 and TRBJ1-2, with 10 bases aligning to TRBD1. V lost 4 bases, J lost 4 bases, and 9 bases stayed unmatched. Germline V gene sequence: CDR1 MDHEN, CDR2 SYDVKM. This CDR3 contains 16 residues. CDR3 sequence (DNA): TGTGCCAGCAGTTCCCCGGGGGGGACAGGGGTCTATGGCTACACCTTC. It encodes CASSSPGGTGVYGYTF.

Only a few counts were recorded for this clonotype. V gene TRBV20-1 combines with J gene TRBJ1-5; possible D gene TRBD1, 6 bases. V lost 3 bases, J lost 0 bases, and 18 bases lay in between. This CDR3 has 17 amino acids. Germline-derived CDR1 and CDR2 are DFQATT and SNEGSKA (reference sequence). CDR3 protein: CSARPDSAVYSNQPQHF. Written as DNA, the CDR3 is TGCAGTGCTAGGCCGGACAGCGCGGTCTATAGCAATCAGCCCCAGCATTTT.

In its sample, this clonotype was seen many times. The chain uses TRBV25-1 and TRBJ2-3, with a weak D call TRBD1 (6 bases). This CDR3 is built from 14 residues. The V end lost 5 bases, the J end lost 0 bases, and 9 bases lay between the germline ends. CDR1 and CDR2 from the germline V gene are MGHDK and SYGVNS. The CDR3, as DNA: TGTGCCAGCAGTCCAGGGGCTAGCACAGATACGCAGTATTTT. This sequence encodes CASSPGASTDTQYF.

The chain links TRBV6-5 to TRBJ2-3; maybe TRBD2 (5 bases). The germline gives CDR1 MNHEY, CDR2 SVGAGI. This CDR3 is built from 13 residues. Trimming left V 8 bases short and J 8 bases short, with 17 bases between. The CDR3 spells CASGTLSRGTQYF. As DNA, the CDR3 is TGTGCCAGCGGTACGCTTAGTCGGGGTACGCAGTATTTT.

This clonotype was seen once. V is TRBV24-1 and J is TRBJ2-6; D remains ambiguous. V lost 3 bases and J lost 4, with 9 bases in between. Germline CDR1 is KGHDR and CDR2 is SFDVKD. CDR3 size: 15 residues. CDR3 nucleotide sequence: TGTGCCACCAGTGATCCCTCGGTAGGGGCCAACGTCCTGACTTTC. The encoded protein is CATSDPSVGANVLTF.

The CDR3 coding sequence is TGTGCCAGCAGCCCCGGACAGGGGGACGCAGATACGCAGTATTTT. Protein sequence: CASSPGQGDADTQYF. The chain couples TRBV7-2 to TRBJ2-3; TRBD1 aligns across 10 bases. The CDR3 covers 15 residues. J gave up 4 bases and V 5 bases, and 6 bases lay outside the gene matches. Looked up from germline, CDR1 is SGHTA and CDR2 is FQGNSA.

The chain employs TRBV21-1 and TRBJ2-4; the D call TRBD2 from the table was never checked on the DNA. Gene TRBJ2-7 matches the end of the DNA better, so the J call may be wrong. TRBV21-1 is flagged as a pseudogene. The CDR3 loop spans 15 amino acids. CDR3 DNA sequence: TGTGCCAGCAGCATTACTAGCGCTAGGTCCTACGAGCAGTACTTC. It codes for CASSITSARSYEQYF.

This rearrangement joins TRBV29-1 to TRBJ2-7; D is unresolved. Germline V gives CDR1 SQVTM, CDR2 ANQGSEA. The CDR3 contains 11 residues. Trimming cost V 4 bases and J 5 bases, with 9 bases left between them. CDR3 sequence reads: CSVGRENEQYF. In DNA, the CDR3 is TGCAGCGTTGGAAGAGAAAACGAGCAGTACTTC.

The rearrangement uses TRBV24-1 and TRBJ2-7; tentatively, D is TRBD1 or TRBD2 (5 bases each). CDR3 length: 14 amino acids. Trimming removed 0 bases from V and 2 bases from J, with 7 bases in between. Germline V gene sequence: CDR1 KGHDR, CDR2 SFDVKD. In nucleotides, the CDR3 is TGTGCCACCAGTGATTTGAGGGGAGCCTACGAGCAGTACTTC. Its protein is CATSDLRGAYEQYF.

This clonotype was counted at least ten times. This rearrangement joins TRBV7-2 to TRBJ2-5, with D possibly being TRBD1 (6 bases). Germline CDR1 is SGHTA and CDR2 is FQGNSA. V was trimmed by 5 bases and J by 0 bases, leaving 10 bases between them. The CDR3 runs to 14 residues. The DNA of the CDR3 is TGTGCCAGCAGCCCACAGGGTAACCAAGAGACCCAGTACTTC. Its protein product is CASSPQGNQETQYF.

The CDR3 nucleotides are TGTGCCAGCAGCCCCATCGGGGACAGCGGCTACGAGCAGTACTTC. It codes for CASSPIGDSGYEQYF. This sequence joins TRBV6-2 or TRBV6-3 and TRBJ2-7, with 7 bases identical to TRBD1. The CDR3 has 15 residues. V shed 6 bases, J shed 3 bases, and the junction held 11 bases outside the gene matches. Germline values: CDR1 MNHEY, CDR2 SVGEGT.

For this clonotype: Germline and junction disagree at one end, which may indicate a read error. The rearrangement joins TRBV4-1 to TRBJ1-4; 8 nucleotides agree with TRBD1. Per germline, CDR1 MGHRA and CDR2 YSYEKL. The CDR3 consists of 15 residues. The CDR3 here is CAGSQDSGTGEKLFF. The CDR3 coding sequence is TGCGCCGGCAGCCAAGATAGCGGGACAGGCGAAAAACTGTTTTTT.

This clonotype was seen a handful of times. The J gene is TRBJ2-1, the V gene TRBV5-1; D might be TRBD2 (5 bases). The CDR3 covers 16 residues. The germline CDR1 and CDR2 sequences are SGHRS and YFSETQ. Deletions cut 2 bases from V and 6 bases from J, with 18 bases between. CDR3 sequence (DNA): TGCGCCAGCAGCTTCGGCGGAGGAGTGGCCACCAATGAGCAGTTCTTC. Translated: CASSFGGGVATNEQFF.

The chain joins TRBV12-3 or TRBV12-4 to TRBJ1-4, with 7 bases lining up with TRBD1. J gave up 3 bases and V 2 bases, and 3 bases lay outside the gene matches. CDR3 length: 15 residues. The CDR3 loop is CASSLPGQSNEKLFF. For the CDR3, the DNA is TGTGCCAGCAGTTTACCGGGACAGTCTAATGAAAAACTGTTTTTT.

The V gene is TRBV5-1, the J gene TRBJ2-1; TRBD1 agrees at 10 bases. The trim removed 4 bases at V and 2 bases at J, leaving 3 bases unmatched. The CDR3 has 15 amino acids. Germline values: CDR1 SGHRS, CDR2 YFSETQ. The CDR3 DNA reads TGCGCCAGCAGCCGGACAGGGGGGGCCTACAATGAGCAGTTCTTC. It encodes CASSRTGGAYNEQFF.

This clonotype was seen only a few times. This chain joins TRBV12-3 or TRBV12-4 and TRBJ1-1; TRBD1 matches at 7 bases. This CDR3 is 12 amino acids long. The V gene end was trimmed by 3 bases and the J gene end by 6 bases; junction bases not matched to a gene: 1. The CDR3 loop is CASSFGQAEAFF. CDR3 coding DNA: TGTGCCAGCAGTTTCGGACAGGCTGAAGCTTTCTTT.

Only a few counts were recorded for this clonotype. The chain links TRBV7-3 to TRBJ2-3; TRBD2 agrees at 7 bases. CDR3 length equals 16 residues. V gave up 6 bases and J gave up 0 bases; unmatched junction bases: 9. CDR1 is SGHTA and CDR2 is FQGTGA in the germline V gene. CDR3 in DNA: TGTGCCAGCAGTCCGTACCGCGGGAGAAGCACAGATACGCAGTATTTT. Translating it yields CASSPYRGRSTDTQYF.

This clonotype has more than one count but fewer than ten. This chain uses TRBV29-1 with TRBJ2-1; no clear D. The CDR3 runs 14 residues. V lost 4 bases and J lost 8, with 18 bases in between. CDR1 and CDR2 from the germline V gene are SQVTM and ANQGSEA. The CDR3 nucleotides are TGCAGCGTTGGGGAAGGAGACTCGAGGCATGAGCAGTTCTTC. Its protein product is CSVGEGDSRHEQFF.

This clonotype occurred a few times. The rearrangement uses TRBV5-1 and TRBJ2-7, with D perhaps TRBD1 (6 bases). CDR1 SGHRS and CDR2 YFSETQ come from the germline V gene. This CDR3 comprises 14 residues. Trimming left V 4 bases short and J 7 bases short, with 18 bases between. The CDR3 coding sequence is TGCGCCAGCAGCCCCGGGACACGGGAAGGAGAGCAGTACTTC. Protein: CASSPGTREGEQYF.

The CDR3 coding sequence is TGTGCCAGCAGCTTGCTTACCGGGACTAGAGGTTTGCATGAGCAGTTCTTC. Translating it yields CASSLLTGTRGLHEQFF. The chain recombines TRBV7-2 with TRBJ2-1; 8 nucleotides line up with TRBD2. The V gene end was trimmed by 3 bases and the J gene end by 8 bases; junction bases not matched to a gene: 15. Germline CDR1 reads SGHTA; CDR2 reads FQGNSA. This CDR3 contains 17 residues.

The DNA of the CDR3 is TGCGCCAGCAGCTTGGAGGGAGGACAGAACAAACAGCCCCAGCATTTT. It codes for CASSLEGGQNKQPQHF. This rearrangement joins TRBV5-1 to TRBJ1-5; D may be TRBD1 (6 bases). This CDR3 has 16 residues. Trimming pared 0 bases from V and 7 bases from J, leaving 17 bases between. CDR1 and CDR2 (germline): SGHRS, YFSETQ.

This clonotype has a handful of counts. The gene calls are TRBV7-9 and TRBJ2-1; 9 bases agree with TRBD2. The V gene end was trimmed by 5 bases and the J gene end by 6 bases; junction bases not matched to a gene: 11. The CDR3 is made up of 16 amino acids. The germline CDR1 and CDR2 sequences are SEHNR and FQNEAQ (reference sequence). DNA for the CDR3: TGTGCCAGCAGCGAAAGTCCGGGACTAGCTGGCAATGAGCAGTTCTTC. Protein product: CASSESPGLAGNEQFF.